The source of this T cell receptor beta chain is a study of shared clonotypes between healthy human individuals. About this clone itself: The sample holds other DNA sequences that translate to the same CDR3.

The DNA input per sorted-subset replicate PCR was roughly 0.2 ug, corresponding to 32,000 or so T cell genomes. Only in-frame clones appear in the TCRdb table, and some are missing; sequencing was by immunoSEQ multiplex PCR. The data contain 2 million to 2.5 million clones, roughly 95% of them singletons. Looked up from germline, CDR1 is SGHRS and CDR2 is YFSETQ. The CDR3 length is 14 residues. Trimming took off 3 bases at V and 3 bases at J, with 13 bases between the two ends. The chain combines TRBV5-1 with TRBJ2-7; D possibly matches TRBD1 or TRBD2 (5 bases each). This clonotype originated in a man in his late teens or twenties in good health. The sequencing sample was made of naive CD4+ T cells sorted from blood. Stated subset: CD45RA+ positively selected. In nucleotides, the CDR3 is TGCGCCAGCAGCTCCGGGACGGGGAACTACGAGCAGTACTTC. Amino acids: CASSSGTGNYEQYF.